These 20 T cell receptor beta chains were sequenced from one sample in a study of Tregs in tolerant kidney transplant recipients. TCRdb's copy holds only in-frame clones and misses some; the assay was immunoSEQ multiplex PCR. The table records about 69,000 clones, less than 90% of them present only once. Sequencing used CD4+ T cells from blood, obtained before the transplant. These receptors all come from a human donor who received a combined kidney and bone marrow transplant.

The chain carries TRBV10-3 and TRBJ1-1, with 8 bases fitting TRBD1. There are 16 residues in the CDR3. The V segment lost 3 bases and the J segment 2 bases; nucleotides outside the gene matches: 8. The germline V gene has CDR1 ENHRY and CDR2 SYGVKD. The CDR3 loop reads CAISEKPGQENTEAFF. The CDR3 DNA reads TGTGCCATCAGTGAAAAACCGGGACAGGAAAACACTGAAGCTTTCTTT.

The chain uses TRBV9 and TRBJ1-1; 7 nucleotides match TRBD1. The CDR3 covers 17 residues. V lost 3 bases and J lost 0; bases outside the gene matches: 11. Germline V lookup: CDR1 SGDLS, CDR2 YYNGEE. CDR3 coding DNA: TGTGCCAGCAGCGCGGAGGCACAGGGGACAATGAACACTGAAGCTTTCTTT. It translates to CASSAEAQGTMNTEAFF.

The gene calls are TRBV6-5 and TRBJ2-5, with D maybe TRBD1 (6 bases). V gave up 2 bases and J gave up 2 bases, with 9 bases separating them. CDR3 length: 14 residues. Per germline, CDR1 MNHEY and CDR2 SVGAGI. The CDR3: CASSYGTLQETQYF. CDR3 nucleotides: TGTGCCAGCAGTTACGGGACACTACAAGAGACCCAGTACTTC.

The chain uses TRBV4-1 and TRBJ1-1, with D perhaps TRBD1 (5 bases). The CDR3 covers 15 residues. CDR1 and CDR2 from the germline V gene are MGHRA and YSYEKL. Trimming removed 1 base from V and 1 base from J, with 10 bases in between. CDR3: CASSQGWGSNTEAFF. CDR3 bases: TGCGCCAGCAGCCAAGGGTGGGGCTCGAACACTGAAGCTTTCTTT.

The V call is TRBV5-4, the J call TRBJ2-7; TRBD2 aligns across 8 bases. This CDR3 contains 15 residues. Germline V gives CDR1 SGHNT, CDR2 YYREEE (reference sequence). V shed 1 base, J shed 0 bases, and the junction held 3 bases outside the gene matches. CDR3: CASSLPSGSSYEQYF. CDR3 bases: TGTGCCAGCAGCTTGCCTAGCGGGTCCTCCTACGAGCAGTACTTC.

This chain links TRBV27 with TRBJ2-7; 14 positions agree with TRBD2. The CDR3 is made up of 19 amino acids. V lost 2 bases to trimming and J lost 2 bases; unmatched junction nucleotides: 11. Per germline, CDR1 MNHEY and CDR2 SMNVEV (reference sequence). The CDR3 bases are TGTGCCAGCAGTTTACGAGGGACTAGCGGGAGTAGTCCAGCCTACGAGCAGTACTTC. It yields the protein CASSLRGTSGSSPAYEQYF.

This chain links TRBV9 with TRBJ2-4; D possibly corresponds to TRBD1 (6 bases). V was clipped by 3 bases and J by 0 bases, with 13 bases between them. The CDR3 consists of 16 residues. Germline lookup yields CDR1 SGDLS and CDR2 YYNGEE. The CDR3 region has the DNA TGTGCCAGCAGCGGGCGACAGGATCTAGCCAAAAACATTCAGTACTTC. Protein: CASSGRQDLAKNIQYF.

V usage is TRBV2 and J usage is TRBJ2-5; 7 positions agree with TRBD1. Germline assignment: CDR1 SNHLY and CDR2 FYNNEI. Trimming took 7 bases from V and 3 from J; bases not matched to a gene: 5. The CDR3 is 13 amino acids. The CDR3 reads CASTTGPKETQYF. The CDR3 DNA follows: TGTGCCAGCACGACAGGGCCGAAAGAGACCCAGTACTTC.

The chain uses TRBV2 and TRBJ1-4, with 9 bases fitting TRBD1. The CDR3 spans 15 residues. The J segment lost 3 bases and the V segment lost 5 bases, leaving 4 bases of the junction unmatched. Germline V gives CDR1 SNHLY, CDR2 FYNNEI. As DNA, the CDR3 is TGTGCCAGCAGTTCAGACAGGGGGGCTAATGAAAAACTGTTTTTT. Residues: CASSSDRGANEKLFF.

The table lists this clone with a count of one. The chain combines TRBV9 with TRBJ2-3; possibly TRBD2 for D (5 bases). Trimming took off 0 bases at V and 4 bases at J, with 9 bases between the two ends. The germline CDR1 and CDR2 sequences are SGDLS and YYNGEE. The CDR3 length is 14 residues. CDR3 coding DNA: TGTGCCAGCAGCGTAGTCGGGGAGTCAGATACGCAGTATTTT. This codes for CASSVVGESDTQYF.

The chain joins TRBV5-1 to TRBJ2-2, with 10 bases identical to TRBD1. Germline V lookup: CDR1 SGHRS, CDR2 YFSETQ. V shed 8 bases, J shed 3 bases, and the junction held 1 base outside the gene matches. The CDR3 has 13 amino acids. CDR3 residues: CASGTGDTGELFF. The CDR3 DNA reads TGCGCCAGTGGGACAGGGGACACCGGGGAGCTGTTTTTT.

CDR3 amino acids: CASSLPHSGQGLIQPQHF. CDR3 DNA sequence: TGTGCCAGCAGTTTGCCACACTCAGGACAGGGGTTGATACAGCCCCAGCATTTT. V gene TRBV28 combines with J gene TRBJ1-5, with 9 bases matching TRBD1. The CDR3 extends over 18 amino acids. J was trimmed by 7 bases and V by 3 bases; bases with no gene match: 16. The V gene's germline CDR1 is MDHEN and CDR2 SYDVKM.

V usage is TRBV7-2 and J usage is TRBJ1-5; D is possibly TRBD1 (5 bases). The V end was cut by 3 bases, the J end by 7 bases, with 13 bases between. CDR3 length: 14 amino acids. Germline lookup yields CDR1 SGHTA and CDR2 FQGNSA. The CDR3 protein is CASSFWGEGQPQHF. The CDR3 coding sequence is TGTGCCAGCAGCTTTTGGGGGGAGGGACAGCCCCAGCATTTT.

This CDR3 reads CASSFPSGLTDTQYF. In DNA form, the CDR3 reads TGTGCCAGCAGTTTCCCTAGCGGACTCACAGATACGCAGTATTTT. The chain employs TRBV2 and TRBJ2-3; TRBD2 matches 7 bases. The germline gives CDR1 SNHLY, CDR2 FYNNEI. The CDR3 covers 15 residues. V shed 5 bases, J shed 2 bases, and the junction held 7 bases outside the gene matches.

This rearrangement joins TRBV19 to TRBJ2-7; D is possibly TRBD1 (6 bases). The CDR3 has 14 amino acids. Germline CDR1 reads LNHDA; CDR2 reads SQIVND (reference sequence). Between the trimmed V and J ends, which lost 6 bases and 0 bases, there was a span of 12 bases. CDR3 loop: CASSRTASSYEQYF. CDR3 DNA: TGTGCCAGTAGCAGGACAGCGAGCTCCTACGAGCAGTACTTC.

The chain has TRBV7-2 and TRBJ1-2; 12 positions agree with TRBD1. Germline trimming cut 5 bases from V and 4 bases from J; bases unmatched to any gene: 5. There are 15 residues in the CDR3. In germline, CDR1 is SGHTA, CDR2 FQGNSA. CDR3 loop: CASSPGQGAIYGYTF. For the CDR3, the DNA is TGTGCCAGCAGCCCGGGACAGGGGGCGATCTATGGCTACACCTTC.

This clone was detected only once. The chain combines TRBV25-1 with TRBJ1-1, with TRBD1 identical over 8 bases. The CDR3 has 15 amino acids. Germline CDR1 and CDR2: MGHDK and SYGVNS. The V gene end was trimmed by 5 bases and the J gene end by 1 base; junction bases not matched to a gene: 6. The DNA for the CDR3 is TGTGCCAGCAGTCCCCTAGGGACAGGGAACACTGAAGCTTTCTTT. Translation: CASSPLGTGNTEAFF.

The genes are TRBV2 and TRBJ2-7; 7 nucleotides agree with TRBD1. Germline-derived CDR1 and CDR2 are SNHLY and FYNNEI. The CDR3 totals 14 residues. Losses at the gene ends were 6 bases for V and 0 bases for J; bases not matched to a gene: 5. The CDR3 nucleotides read TGTGCCAGCAGCTTACAGGGGAACTCCTACGAGCAGTACTTC. Its translation: CASSLQGNSYEQYF.

This rearrangement joins TRBV14 to TRBJ1-4; TRBD1 might be the D (6 bases). The germline V and J ends were trimmed by 0 bases and 10 bases, with 15 bases remaining between them. This CDR3 is 15 amino acids long. Germline values: CDR1 SGHDN, CDR2 FVKESK. CDR3 residues: CASSQDPQGYGKLFF. The CDR3 nucleotides read TGTGCCAGCAGCCAAGATCCGCAGGGGTACGGAAAACTGTTTTTT.

The chain carries TRBV5-1 and TRBJ2-7; tentative D call: TRBD1 (5 bases). The ends were cut back, 3 bases at V and 7 bases at J, with 17 bases in the middle. Germline CDR1 SGHRS, CDR2 YFSETQ. The CDR3 sequence is 14 residues long. The CDR3 nucleotides are TGCGCCAGCAGCTCCCTCCCGACAGACCGGGAGCAGTACTTC. Its protein is CASSSLPTDREQYF.